This TCR beta chain appears in the sequencing data of a study of blood T cells in healthy people across ages. The second PCR ran about 7 to 12 cycles with a sample-barcoded 5' primer and J-beta primers. TCRdb re-derived calls from the 5' RACE reads in MiXCR, one entry per CDR3 protein. The sample shows about 1.8 million distinct CDR3 sequences, around 48% of them seen only once. Per germline, CDR1 MNHEY and CDR2 SMNVEV (reference sequence). This CDR3 comprises 13 residues. Trimming removed 5 bases from V and 7 bases from J, with 14 bases in between. The sequence came from a woman aged 40 to 49 in good health. Sample: blood. The chain links TRBV27 to TRBJ2-5; D is perhaps TRBD2 (5 bases). The CDR3, as DNA: TGTGCCAGCAGTGTAGAGGTCGGAGGGACCCAGTACTTC. The encoded protein is CASSVEVGGTQYF.